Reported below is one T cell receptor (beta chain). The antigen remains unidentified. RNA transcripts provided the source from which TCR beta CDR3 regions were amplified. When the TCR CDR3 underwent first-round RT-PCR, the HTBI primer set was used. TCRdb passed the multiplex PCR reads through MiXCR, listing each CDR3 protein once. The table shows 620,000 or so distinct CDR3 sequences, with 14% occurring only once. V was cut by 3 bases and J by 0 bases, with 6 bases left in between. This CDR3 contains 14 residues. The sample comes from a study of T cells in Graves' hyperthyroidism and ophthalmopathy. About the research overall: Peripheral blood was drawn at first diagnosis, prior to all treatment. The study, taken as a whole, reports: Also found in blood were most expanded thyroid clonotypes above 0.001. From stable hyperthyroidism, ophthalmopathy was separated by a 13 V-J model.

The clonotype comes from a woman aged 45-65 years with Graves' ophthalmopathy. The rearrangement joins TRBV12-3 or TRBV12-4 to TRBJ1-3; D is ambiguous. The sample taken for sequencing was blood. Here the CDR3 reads CASSFTGSGNTIYF. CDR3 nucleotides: TGTGCCAGCAGTTTTACGGGCTCTGGAAACACCATATATTTT.